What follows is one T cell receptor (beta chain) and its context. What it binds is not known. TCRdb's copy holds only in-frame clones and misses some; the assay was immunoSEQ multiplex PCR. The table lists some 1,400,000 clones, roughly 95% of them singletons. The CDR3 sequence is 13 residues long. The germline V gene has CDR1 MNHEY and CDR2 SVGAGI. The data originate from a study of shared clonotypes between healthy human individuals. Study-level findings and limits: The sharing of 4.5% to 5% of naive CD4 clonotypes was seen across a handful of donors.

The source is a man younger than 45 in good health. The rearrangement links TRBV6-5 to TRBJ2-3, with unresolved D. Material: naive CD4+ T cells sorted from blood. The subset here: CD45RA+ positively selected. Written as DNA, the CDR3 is TGTGCTACCGTGGCGTCTGGCACAGATACGCAGTATTTT. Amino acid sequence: CATVASGTDTQYF.